This TCR beta chain comes out of a study of technical replicates of blood from a few donors. The CDR3 consists of 14 residues. Germline V gene data show CDR1 as GTSNPN and CDR2 as SVGIG (reference sequence). Trimming left V 8 bases short and J 1 base short, with 17 bases between. Profiling relied on immunoSEQ multiplex PCR, and the TCRdb table lists in-frame clones only, not all of them. The sample has about 81,000 clones; about 96% are singletons. V gene TRBV30 combines with J gene TRBJ1-1; D is possibly TRBD1 (5 bases). Sequencing used T cells isolated from PBMCs. The receptor comes from a human donor in good health. CDR3 in amino acids: CAGLGVRSNTEAFF. The DNA of the CDR3 is TGTGCCGGACTAGGGGTCCGGTCGAACACTGAAGCTTTCTTT.